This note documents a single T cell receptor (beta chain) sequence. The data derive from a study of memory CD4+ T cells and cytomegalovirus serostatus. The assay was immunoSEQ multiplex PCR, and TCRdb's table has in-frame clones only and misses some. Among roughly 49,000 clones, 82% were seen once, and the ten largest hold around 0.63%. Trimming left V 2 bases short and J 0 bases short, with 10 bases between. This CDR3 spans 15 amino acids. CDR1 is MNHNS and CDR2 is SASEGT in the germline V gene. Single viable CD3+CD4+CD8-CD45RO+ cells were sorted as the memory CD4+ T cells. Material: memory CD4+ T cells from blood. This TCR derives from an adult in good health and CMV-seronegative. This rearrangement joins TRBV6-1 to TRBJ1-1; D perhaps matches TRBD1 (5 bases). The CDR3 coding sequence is TGTGCCAGCAGTGAACTCAGGGTGATGAACACTGAAGCTTTCTTT. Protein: CASSELRVMNTEAFF.